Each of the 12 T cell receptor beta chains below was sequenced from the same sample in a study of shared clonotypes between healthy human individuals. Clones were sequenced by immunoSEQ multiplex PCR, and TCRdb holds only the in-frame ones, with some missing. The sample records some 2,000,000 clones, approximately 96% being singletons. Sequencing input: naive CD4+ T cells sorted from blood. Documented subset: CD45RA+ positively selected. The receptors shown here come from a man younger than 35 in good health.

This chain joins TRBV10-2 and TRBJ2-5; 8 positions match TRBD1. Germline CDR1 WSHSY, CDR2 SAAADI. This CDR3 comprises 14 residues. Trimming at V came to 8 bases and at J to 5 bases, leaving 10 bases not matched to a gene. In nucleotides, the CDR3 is TGCGCCAGCCGTAGGGGGACAGGAGCTGAGACCCAGTACTTC. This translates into CASRRGTGAETQYF.

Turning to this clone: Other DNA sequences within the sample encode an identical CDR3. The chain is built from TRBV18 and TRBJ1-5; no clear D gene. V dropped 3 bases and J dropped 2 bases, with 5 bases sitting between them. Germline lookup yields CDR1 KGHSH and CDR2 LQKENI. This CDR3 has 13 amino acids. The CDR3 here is CASSPGGNQPQHF. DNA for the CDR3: TGTGCCAGCTCACCCGGGGGCAATCAGCCCCAGCATTTT.

CDR3 bases: TGTGCCAGCAGCTTAGCTCTGGGAGGGCTAAGCTATGGCTACACCTTC. Protein: CASSLALGGLSYGYTF. The V gene is TRBV7-9, the J gene TRBJ1-2; no clear D gene. V lost 0 bases and J lost 4, with 15 bases in between. The CDR3 runs 16 residues. Germline CDR1 reads SEHNR; CDR2 reads FQNEAQ (reference sequence).

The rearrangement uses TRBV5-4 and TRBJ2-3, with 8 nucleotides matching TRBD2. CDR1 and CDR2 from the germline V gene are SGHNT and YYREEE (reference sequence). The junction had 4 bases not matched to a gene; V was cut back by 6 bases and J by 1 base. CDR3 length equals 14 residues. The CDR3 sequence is CASKDGGGTDTQYF. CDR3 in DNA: TGTGCCAGCAAGGACGGGGGGGGCACAGATACGCAGTATTTT.

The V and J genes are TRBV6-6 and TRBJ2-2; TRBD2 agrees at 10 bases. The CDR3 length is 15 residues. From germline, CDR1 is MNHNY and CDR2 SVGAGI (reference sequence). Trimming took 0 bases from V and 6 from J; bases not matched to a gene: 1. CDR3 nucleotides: TGTGCCAGCAGTTACTCCCTAGCGGGAGCCGGGGAGCTGTTTTTT. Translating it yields CASSYSLAGAGELFF.

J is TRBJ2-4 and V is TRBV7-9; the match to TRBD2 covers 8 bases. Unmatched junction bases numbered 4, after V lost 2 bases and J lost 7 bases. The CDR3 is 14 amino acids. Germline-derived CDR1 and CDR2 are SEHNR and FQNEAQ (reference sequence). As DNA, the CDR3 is TGTGCCAGCAGCTTAACCGGGGGGGATAACATTCAGTACTTC. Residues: CASSLTGGDNIQYF.

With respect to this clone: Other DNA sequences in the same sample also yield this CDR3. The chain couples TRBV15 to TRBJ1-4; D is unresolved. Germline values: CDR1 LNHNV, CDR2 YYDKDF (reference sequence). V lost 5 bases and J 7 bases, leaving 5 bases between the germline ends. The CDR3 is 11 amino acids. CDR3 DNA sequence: TGTGCCACCAGCCGAGGTGAAAAACTGTTTTTT. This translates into CATSRGEKLFF.

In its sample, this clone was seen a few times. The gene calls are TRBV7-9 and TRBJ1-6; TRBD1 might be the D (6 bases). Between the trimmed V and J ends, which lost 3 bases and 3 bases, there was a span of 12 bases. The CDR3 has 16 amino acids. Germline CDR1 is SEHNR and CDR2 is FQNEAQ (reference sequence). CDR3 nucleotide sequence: TGTGCCAGCAGCTTGGCAGACAGGAACTATAATTCACCCCTCCACTTT. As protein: CASSLADRNYNSPLHF.

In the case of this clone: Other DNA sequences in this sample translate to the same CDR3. For the CDR3, the DNA is TGTGCCAGCAGCTTGCAGGGGGTGAACACTGAAGCTTTCTTT. This codes for CASSLQGVNTEAFF. The chain is built from TRBV5-4 and TRBJ1-1; 7 bases map to TRBD1. After removal of 1 base from V and 0 bases from J, the junction contained 0 bases not matched to a gene. Germline loops: CDR1 SGHNT, CDR2 YYREEE (reference sequence). CDR3 length equals 14 residues. Looking up the rest from reference TRBV5-4 and TRBJ1-1 gives the full variable domain: ETGVTQSPTHLIKTRGQQVTLRCSSQSGHNTVSWYQQALGQGPQFIFQYYREEENGRGNFPPRFSGLQFPNYSSELNVNALELDDSALYLCASSLQGVNTEAFFGQGTRLTVV.

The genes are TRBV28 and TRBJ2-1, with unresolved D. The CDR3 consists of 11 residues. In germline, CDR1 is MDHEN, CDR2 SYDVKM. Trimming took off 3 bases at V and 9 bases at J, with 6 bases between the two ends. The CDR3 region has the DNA TGTGCCAGCAGTTTTCATAGTGAGCAGTTCTTC. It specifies CASSFHSEQFF.

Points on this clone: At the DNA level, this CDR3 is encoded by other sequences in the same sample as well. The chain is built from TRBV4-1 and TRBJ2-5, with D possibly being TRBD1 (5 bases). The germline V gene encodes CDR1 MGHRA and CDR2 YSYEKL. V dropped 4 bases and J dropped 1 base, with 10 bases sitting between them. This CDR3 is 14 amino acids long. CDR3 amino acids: CASSRSDSQETQYF. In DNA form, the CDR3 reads TGCGCCAGCAGCCGGAGCGACAGCCAAGAGACCCAGTACTTC.

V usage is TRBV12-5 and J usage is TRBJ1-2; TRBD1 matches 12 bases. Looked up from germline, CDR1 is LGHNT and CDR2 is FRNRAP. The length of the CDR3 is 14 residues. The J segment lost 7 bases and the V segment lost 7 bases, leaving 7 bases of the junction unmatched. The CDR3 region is CASVRPGQGAGYTF. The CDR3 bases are TGTGCTAGTGTCCGTCCGGGACAGGGGGCTGGCTACACCTTC.